The 7 T cell receptor beta chains in this list originate from one sample, sequenced in a study of blood T cell repertoires in COVID-19. Clones were read by immunoSEQ multiplex PCR, and TCRdb kept only the in-frame ones, dropping some. The table shows 95,000 to 120,000 clones, with around 84% occurring only once. The sample comprised peripheral blood. These receptors were obtained from a human donor in a cohort sampled during active COVID-19.

This chain's CDR3 is CASRRTEQNTEAFF. Written as DNA, the CDR3 is TGTGCCAGCAGGAGGACAGAGCAAAACACTGAAGCTTTCTTT. The chain recombines TRBV6-4 with TRBJ1-1; weak D call: TRBD1 (6 bases). This CDR3 comprises 14 residues. V lost 6 bases to trimming and J lost 2 bases, with 13 bases between them. The V gene's germline CDR1 is MRHNA and CDR2 SNTAGT.

V is TRBV7-3 and J is TRBJ2-4; D is possibly TRBD1 (6 bases). V lost 5 bases and J 2 bases, leaving 13 bases between the germline ends. The germline V gene encodes CDR1 SGHTA and CDR2 FQGTGA. The CDR3 totals 15 residues. CDR3 DNA sequence: TGTGCCAGCAGCGCAACGGGACACACCAAAAACATTCAGTACTTC. Its translation: CASSATGHTKNIQYF.

V is TRBV11-1 and J is TRBJ2-5, with 8 bases that match TRBD1. V dropped 5 bases and J dropped 3; count of bases not matched to a gene: 5. CDR3 length: 14 residues. The germline CDR1 and CDR2 sequences are SGHAT and FQDESV (reference sequence). CDR3 sequence reads: CASSPKTGEETQYF. For the CDR3, the DNA is TGTGCCAGCAGCCCTAAGACAGGGGAAGAGACCCAGTACTTC.

The chain employs TRBV11-2 and TRBJ2-1, with 11 positions matching TRBD2. This CDR3 comprises 15 residues. CDR1 is SGHAT, CDR2 FQNNGV, per germline. After removal of 5 bases from V and 4 bases from J, the junction contained 4 bases not matched to a gene. The CDR3 coding sequence is TGTGCCAGCAGCCCAATAGCGGGGGGGTACAATGAGCAGTTCTTC. It is translated as CASSPIAGGYNEQFF.

This clone appeared a single time. This rearrangement joins TRBV10-3 to TRBJ2-5; D remains unclear. The V end lost 3 bases, the J end lost 5 bases, and 4 bases lay between the germline ends. This CDR3 is 11 amino acids long. Germline CDR1 is ENHRY and CDR2 is SYGVKD. As DNA, the CDR3 is TGTGCCATCAGTGAACAGGAGACCCAGTACTTC. Translating gives CAISEQETQYF.

J is TRBJ2-7 and V is TRBV2; the D gene is possibly TRBD1 (6 bases). The germline CDR1 and CDR2 sequences are SNHLY and FYNNEI. V lost 6 bases to trimming and J lost 1 base, with 10 bases between them. CDR3 length: 13 amino acids. In DNA, the CDR3 is TGTGCCAGCAGGGGGGACATTTCCTACGAGCAGTACTTC. This translates into CASRGDISYEQYF.

The chain uses TRBV15 and TRBJ2-1; 9 bases agree with TRBD1. The CDR3 is made up of 16 amino acids. CDR1 is LNHNV and CDR2 is YYDKDF in the germline V gene (reference sequence). V trimming: 0 bases; J trimming: 4 bases; junction bases outside the gene matches: 4. This CDR3 is CATSRDGGTGYNEQFF. CDR3 DNA: TGTGCCACCAGCAGAGATGGGGGGACAGGGTACAATGAGCAGTTCTTC.